This is a list of T cell receptor beta chains from one sample in a study of T cells in Graves' hyperthyroidism and ophthalmopathy. MiXCR, applied by TCRdb to the multiplex PCR reads, yields one record per CDR3 protein. The sample lists hundreds of thousands of distinct CDR3 sequences, approximately 14% occurring once. The specimen sequenced was blood. The receptors were sampled from a woman under 30 with Graves' hyperthyroidism that later progressed to Graves' ophthalmopathy. Both conserved end residues are part of each CDR3. The order of the fields is V gene, J gene, D gene, clone size, CDR3 protein, CDR3 DNA. The D gene is left open where the match is weak. Clone size is stated in some rows and not others, as once, few, many or a class when expanded.

>TRBV12-3/TRBV12-4|TRBJ1-1|TRBD1|few
CASSPTGSGTEAFF
TGTGCCAGCAGCCCGACAGGGTCTGGCACTGAAGCTTTCTTT
>TRBV7-8|TRBJ2-2|.|few
CGTHLGVMVSGTGELFF
TGTGGCACGCATTTGGGGGTTATGGTATCGGGCACCGGGGAGCTGTTTTTT
>TRBV20-1|TRBJ1-1|.|many
CRIKGVVDTEAFF
TGCAGGATTAAGGGGGTGGTGGACACTGAAGCTTTCTTT
>TRBV15|TRBJ1-5|.|few
CATSRDGTGNQPQHF
TGTGCCACCAGCAGAGATGGGACTGGTAATCAGCCCCAGCATTTT
>TRBV3-1|TRBJ1-3|.|many
CASSRGESGNTIYF
TGTGCCAGCAGCCGGGGGGAATCGGGAAACACCATATATTTT
>TRBV7-2|TRBJ2-2|TRBD2|many
CASSGKREPNTGELFF
TGTGCCAGCAGCGGCAAGCGGGAGCCGAACACCGGGGAGCTGTTTTTT
>TRBV12-3/TRBV12-4|TRBJ1-1|.|.
CASSLQGTGGMNTEAFF
TGTGCCAGCAGTCTACAGGGAACCGGCGGGATGAACACTGAAGCTTTCTTT
>TRBV20-1|TRBJ2-2|TRBD2|.
CSAQAGLTHTGELFF
TGCAGTGCCCAAGCGGGGCTTACTCACACCGGGGAGCTGTTTTTT
>TRBV10-3|TRBJ2-2|.|.
CAITSTGELFF
TGTGCCATCACGAGCACCGGGGAGCTGTTTTTT
>TRBV20-1|TRBJ2-1|TRBD2|few
CSASLAALQFF
TGCAGTGCTAGCCTAGCGGCCCTACAGTTCTTC
>TRBV2|TRBJ2-7|TRBD1|.
CASSVDRGAYEQYF
TGTGCCAGCAGTGTCGACAGGGGGGCTTACGAGCAGTACTTC
>TRBV6-6|TRBJ2-2|.|few
CASSYSSLSTGELFF
TGTGCCAGCAGTTACTCGAGTTTGAGCACCGGGGAGCTGTTTTTT
>TRBV3-1|TRBJ2-7|.|few
CASTDFTYEQYF
TGTGCCAGCACGGACTTCACCTACGAGCAGTACTTC
>TRBV5-1|TRBJ1-3|TRBD1|many
CASSKTGTGDAGNTIYF
TGCGCCAGCAGCAAAACCGGGACAGGGGATGCAGGAAACACCATATATTTT
>TRBV27|TRBJ2-5|TRBD2|many
CASSTGLAGLETQYF
TGTGCCAGCAGTACCGGACTAGCGGGATTGGAGACCCAGTACTTC
>TRBV7-2|TRBJ2-7|.|few
CASSSTGATYEQYF
TGTGCCAGCAGCTCGACCGGGGCCACCTACGAGCAGTACTTC
>TRBV20-1|TRBJ2-1|.|.
CSAEPGLHNEQFF
TGCAGTGCTGAACCGGGACTTCACAATGAGCAGTTCTTC
>TRBV29-1|TRBJ2-1|.|few
CSVDEQFF
TGCAGCGTTGATGAGCAGTTCTTC
>TRBV28|TRBJ2-2|TRBD1|few
CASSYLHPTGVTGELFF
TGTGCCAGCAGTTACCTACACCCGACAGGGGTGACGGGGGAGCTGTTTTTT
>TRBV4-1|TRBJ2-1|.|.
CASSQTILKTAYNEQFF
TGCGCCAGCAGCCAAACGATACTCAAGACAGCCTACAATGAGCAGTTCTTC
>TRBV18|TRBJ2-5|.|many
CASSPQTIGGGTQYF
TGTGCCAGCTCACCACAAACTATCGGCGGCGGGACCCAGTACTTC
>TRBV4-1|TRBJ2-2|.|few
CASSQVENTGELFF
TGCGCCAGCAGCCAAGTAGAAAACACCGGGGAGCTGTTTTTT
>TRBV5-1|TRBJ2-3|.|.
CASKSLLSTDTQYF
TGCGCCAGCAAGTCACTGCTAAGCACAGATACGCAGTATTTT
>TRBV20-1|TRBJ2-7|TRBD1|many
CSARVPNEQGLYEQYF
TGCAGTGCTAGAGTACCCAACGAACAGGGGTTATACGAGCAGTACTTC
>TRBV19|TRBJ2-1|.|few
CASTGNEQFF
TGTGCCAGTACGGGCAATGAGCAGTTCTTC
>TRBV7-9|TRBJ1-2|TRBD1|many
CASSTRQGSNYGYTF
TGTGCCAGCAGCACAAGACAGGGATCTAACTATGGCTACACCTTC